The rows below give T cell receptor beta chains drawn from one sample of a study of TIL therapy for anti-PD-1-resistant metastatic lung cancer. The data were produced by immunoSEQ multiplex PCR, yet TCRdb's version contains in-frame clones alone and is incomplete. Of roughly 9,500 clones listed, 76% were seen once; the top ten hold around 10%. The material sequenced was tumor tissue, taken at baseline. These receptors were collected from a person aged 25 to 79 with non-small cell lung cancer. Each CDR3 is given with its conserved first and last residue. D genes are given only for firm matches. Clone size is stated in some rows and not others, as once, few, many or a class when expanded.

V gene,J gene,clone size,D gene,CDR3 protein,CDR3 DNA
TRBV7-2,TRBJ1-2,.,TRBD1,CASSLGPRGPYGYTF,TGTGCCAGCAGCTTAGGTCCCAGGGGGCCGTATGGCTACACCTTC
TRBV18,TRBJ1-4,.,.,CASSPLGLANEKLFF,TGTGCCAGCTCACCATTGGGACTGGCGAATGAAAAACTGTTTTTT
TRBV7-6,TRBJ1-6,medium-sized,.,CASSLGSYNSPLHF,TGTGCCAGCAGCTTAGGGTCCTATAATTCACCCCTCCACTTT
TRBV10-3,TRBJ2-3,once,TRBD2,CAISEVPSGNTDTQYF,TGTGCCATCAGTGAGGTTCCTAGCGGCAACACAGATACGCAGTATTTT
TRBV27,TRBJ1-1,.,.,CASSLGPRVTEAFF,TGTGCCAGCAGTTTGGGACCTCGTGTGACTGAAGCTTTCTTT
TRBV28,TRBJ1-1,.,TRBD1,CASSSGQGDTEAFF,TGTGCCAGCAGTTCGGGACAGGGAGACACTGAAGCTTTCTTT
TRBV9,TRBJ1-1,.,.,CASSATTQGWKTEAFF,TGTGCCAGCAGCGCCACCACACAGGGCTGGAAAACTGAAGCTTTCTTT
TRBV28,TRBJ2-4,.,TRBD2,CASSLAGPARAKNIQYF,TGTGCCAGCAGCCTAGCGGGACCAGCCAGAGCCAAAAACATTCAGTACTTC
TRBV5-6,TRBJ1-1,.,.,CASNLPTQSAEAFF,TGTGCCAGCAACCTTCCGACACAATCCGCTGAAGCTTTCTTT
TRBV12-5,TRBJ2-7,.,TRBD2,CASGFLTSGAHYEQYF,TGTGCTAGTGGTTTCCTGACTAGCGGGGCTCACTACGAGCAGTACTTC
TRBV7-2,TRBJ1-5,.,.,CASSWNQDQPQHF,TGTGCCAGCAGCTGGAATCAGGATCAGCCCCAGCATTTT
TRBV28,TRBJ1-1,.,.,CASSFDWAGNTEAFF,TGTGCCAGCAGTTTTGATTGGGCGGGGAACACTGAAGCTTTCTTT
TRBV21-1,TRBJ2-7,.,.,CASSKGDRENSYEQYF,TGTGCCAGCAGCAAAGGGGACAGAGAAAACTCCTACGAGCAGTACTTC
TRBV4-2,TRBJ2-3,.,.,CASSQDLPVWGDTQYF,TGTGCCAGCAGCCAAGATCTCCCAGTCTGGGGAGATACGCAGTATTTT
TRBV30,TRBJ2-7,.,TRBD1,CASSRGRGYEQYF,TGTGCCTCCTCCAGGGGGCGCGGCTACGAGCAGTACTTC
TRBV5-8,TRBJ1-2,few,.,CASSMTPSNYGYTF,TGTGCCAGCAGTATGACACCATCTAACTATGGCTACACCTTC
TRBV10-1,TRBJ2-1,.,TRBD1,CASSESGQGRNEQFF,TGCGCCAGCAGTGAGTCTGGACAGGGGAGGAATGAGCAGTTCTTC
TRBV7-2,TRBJ1-5,.,TRBD1,CASSLGVRGQVTGQPQHF,TGTGCCAGCAGCTTAGGGGTCAGGGGACAGGTCACGGGACAGCCCCAGCATTTT